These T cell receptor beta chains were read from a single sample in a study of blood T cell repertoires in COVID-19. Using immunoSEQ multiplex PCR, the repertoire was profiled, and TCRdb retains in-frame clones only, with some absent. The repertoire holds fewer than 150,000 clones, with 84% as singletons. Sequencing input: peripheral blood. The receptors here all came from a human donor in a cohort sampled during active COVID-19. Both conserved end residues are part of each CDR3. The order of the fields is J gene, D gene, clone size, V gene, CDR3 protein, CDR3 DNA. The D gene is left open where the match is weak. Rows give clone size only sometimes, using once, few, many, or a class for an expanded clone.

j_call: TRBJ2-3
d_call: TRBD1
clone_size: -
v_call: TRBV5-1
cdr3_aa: CASRRDRGADTQYF
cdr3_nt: TGCGCCAGCAGGCGGGACAGGGGCGCAGATACGCAGTATTTT

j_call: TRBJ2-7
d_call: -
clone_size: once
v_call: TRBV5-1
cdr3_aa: CASSLDSTYEQYF
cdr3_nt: TGCGCCAGCAGCTTGGACAGTACCTACGAGCAGTACTTC

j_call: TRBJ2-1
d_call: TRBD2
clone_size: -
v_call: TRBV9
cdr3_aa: CASSVRTSGWEQFF
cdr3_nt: TGTGCCAGCAGCGTTAGGACTAGCGGATGGGAGCAGTTCTTC

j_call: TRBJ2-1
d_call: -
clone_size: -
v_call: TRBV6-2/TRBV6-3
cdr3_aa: CASSHRATSPNEQFF
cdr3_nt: TGTGCCAGCAGCCACAGGGCGACTAGCCCCAATGAGCAGTTCTTC

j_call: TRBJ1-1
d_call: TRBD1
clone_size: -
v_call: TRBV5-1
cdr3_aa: CASNTQGASTEAFF
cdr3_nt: TGCGCCAGCAATACCCAGGGGGCGAGCACTGAAGCTTTCTTT

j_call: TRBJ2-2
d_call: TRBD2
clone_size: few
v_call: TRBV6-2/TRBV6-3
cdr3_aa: CASSYSSSGGARTGELFF
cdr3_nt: TGTGCCAGCAGTTACTCGTCTAGCGGGGGGGCGAGGACCGGGGAGCTGTTTTTT

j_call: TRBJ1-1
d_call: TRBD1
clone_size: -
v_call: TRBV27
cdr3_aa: CASMKGQGWYTEAFF
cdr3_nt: TGTGCCAGCATGAAGGGACAGGGGTGGTACACTGAAGCTTTCTTT

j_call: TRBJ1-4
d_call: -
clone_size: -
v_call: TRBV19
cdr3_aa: CASSIFGVEKLFF
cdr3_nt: TGTGCCAGTAGTATATTCGGAGTTGAAAAACTGTTTTTT

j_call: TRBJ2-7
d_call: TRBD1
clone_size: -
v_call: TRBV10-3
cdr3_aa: CAISDLGQGASYEQYF
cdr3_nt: TGTGCCATCAGTGACTTGGGACAGGGGGCTTCCTACGAGCAGTACTTC

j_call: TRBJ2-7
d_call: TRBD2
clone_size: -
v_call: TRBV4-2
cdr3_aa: CASSQEWRGALYEQYF
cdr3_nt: TGTGCCAGCAGCCAAGAGTGGCGGGGGGCCCTCTACGAGCAGTACTTC

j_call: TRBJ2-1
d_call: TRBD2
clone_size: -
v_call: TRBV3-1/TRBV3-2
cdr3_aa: CASSQEGSGSNEQFF
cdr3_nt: TGTGCCAGCAGCCAAGAGGGTAGCGGGAGCAATGAGCAGTTCTTC

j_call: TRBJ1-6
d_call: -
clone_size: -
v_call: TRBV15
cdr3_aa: CATSLLGAGSPLHF
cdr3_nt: TGTGCCACCAGCCTCCTGGGGGCTGGTTCACCCCTCCACTTT

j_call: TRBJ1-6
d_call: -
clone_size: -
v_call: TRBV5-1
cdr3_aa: CASSWGSDYGNSPLHF
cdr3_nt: TGCGCCAGCAGCTGGGGGTCGGACTACGGGAATTCACCCCTCCACTTT

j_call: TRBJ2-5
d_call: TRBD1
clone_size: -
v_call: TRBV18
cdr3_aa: CASSPPADRGVRETQYF
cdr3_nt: TGTGCCAGCTCACCACCCGCCGACAGGGGTGTAAGAGAGACCCAGTACTTC

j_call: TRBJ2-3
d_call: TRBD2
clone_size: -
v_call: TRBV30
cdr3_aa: CAWRAGGFTDTQYF
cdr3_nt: TGTGCCTGGAGAGCGGGGGGATTCACAGATACGCAGTATTTT

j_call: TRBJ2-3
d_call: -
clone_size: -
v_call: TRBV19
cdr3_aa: CASSILGGATNLNTQYF
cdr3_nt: TGTGCCAGTAGTATATTGGGCGGGGCAACGAACCTAAATACGCAGTATTTT

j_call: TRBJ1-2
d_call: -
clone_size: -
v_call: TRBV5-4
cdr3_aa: CASSSPSYYGYTF
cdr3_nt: TGTGCCAGCAGCTCCCCGAGCTACTATGGCTACACCTTC

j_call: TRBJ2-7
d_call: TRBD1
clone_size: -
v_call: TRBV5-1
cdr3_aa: CASSLGGTGDEQYF
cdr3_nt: TGCGCCAGCAGCTTGGGAGGGACAGGCGACGAGCAGTACTTC

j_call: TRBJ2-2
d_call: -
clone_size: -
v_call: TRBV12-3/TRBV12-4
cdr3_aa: CASGYTGELFF
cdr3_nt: TGTGCCTCCGGGTACACCGGGGAGCTGTTTTTT

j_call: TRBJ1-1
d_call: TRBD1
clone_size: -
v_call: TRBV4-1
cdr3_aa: CASSRARTGIMNTEAFF
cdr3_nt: TGCGCCAGCAGCCGCGCCCGGACAGGGATTATGAACACTGAAGCTTTCTTT

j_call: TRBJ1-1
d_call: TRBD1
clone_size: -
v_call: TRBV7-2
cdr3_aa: CASSRMRTGRTEAFF
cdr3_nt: TGTGCCAGCAGCCGTATGAGGACAGGGAGGACTGAAGCTTTCTTT

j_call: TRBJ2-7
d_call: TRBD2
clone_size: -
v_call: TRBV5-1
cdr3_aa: CASSSRDYSYEQYF
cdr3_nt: TGCGCCAGCAGCTCTAGGGACTACTCCTACGAGCAGTACTTC

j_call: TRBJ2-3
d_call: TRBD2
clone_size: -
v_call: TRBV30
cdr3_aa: CAWSSRGGDTDTQYF
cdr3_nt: TGTGCCTGGAGTTCTCGGGGGGGGGACACAGATACGCAGTATTTT

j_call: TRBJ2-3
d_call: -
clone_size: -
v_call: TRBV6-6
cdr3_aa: CASSDRGRYTDTQYF
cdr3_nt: TGTGCCAGCAGTGACCGAGGGAGGTACACAGATACGCAGTATTTT

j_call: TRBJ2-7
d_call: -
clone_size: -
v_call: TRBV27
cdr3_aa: CASRSGGRDKTFYEQYF
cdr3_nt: TGTGCCAGCCGATCCGGGGGGCGCGATAAAACATTCTACGAGCAGTACTTC

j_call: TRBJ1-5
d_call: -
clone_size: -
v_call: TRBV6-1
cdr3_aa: CASSEAIPGLPPNQPQHF
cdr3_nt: TGTGCCAGCAGTGAAGCGATCCCGGGTCTCCCTCCCAATCAGCCCCAGCATTTT

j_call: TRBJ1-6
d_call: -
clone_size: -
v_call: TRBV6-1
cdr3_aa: CASSDAGSYNSPLHF
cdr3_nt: TGTGCCAGCAGTGATGCAGGCTCCTATAATTCACCCCTCCACTTT

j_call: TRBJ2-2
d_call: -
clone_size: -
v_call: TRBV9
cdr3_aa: CASSGTVPGHRTGELFF
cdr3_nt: TGTGCCAGCAGCGGAACCGTTCCGGGACATCGAACCGGGGAGCTGTTTTTT

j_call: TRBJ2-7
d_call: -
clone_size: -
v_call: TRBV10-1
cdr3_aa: CASSVASAGSEQYF
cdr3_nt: TGCGCCAGCAGTGTGGCTAGCGCGGGATCGGAGCAGTACTTC

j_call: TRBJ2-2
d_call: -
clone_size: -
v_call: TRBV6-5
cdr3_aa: CATWGETGELFF
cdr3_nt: TGTGCCACCTGGGGGGAGACCGGGGAGCTGTTTTTT

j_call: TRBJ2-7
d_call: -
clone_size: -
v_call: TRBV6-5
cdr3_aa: CASSYSRDFTYEQYF
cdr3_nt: TGTGCCAGCAGTTACTCTCGGGATTTCACCTACGAGCAGTACTTC

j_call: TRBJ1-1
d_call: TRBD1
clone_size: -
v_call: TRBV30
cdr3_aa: CAWSLQDRGGNTEAFF
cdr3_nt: TGTGCCTGGAGTCTCCAGGACAGGGGGGGGAACACTGAAGCTTTCTTT

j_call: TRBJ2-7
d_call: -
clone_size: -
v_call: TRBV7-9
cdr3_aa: CASSLYRGAIAYEQYF
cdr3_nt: TGTGCCAGCAGCTTATACCGGGGGGCCATCGCCTACGAGCAGTACTTC

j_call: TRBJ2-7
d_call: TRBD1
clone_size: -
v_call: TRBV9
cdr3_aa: CASSPHPPTGKVYEQYF
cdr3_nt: TGTGCCAGCAGCCCTCACCCTCCGACAGGGAAAGTTTACGAGCAGTACTTC

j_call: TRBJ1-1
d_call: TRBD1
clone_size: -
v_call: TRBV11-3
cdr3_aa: CASSVGQGGEAFF
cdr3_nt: TGTGCCAGCAGCGTAGGACAGGGTGGAGAAGCTTTCTTT

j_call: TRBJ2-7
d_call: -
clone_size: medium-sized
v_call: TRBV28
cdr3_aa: CASSLERVHEQYF
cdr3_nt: TGTGCCAGCAGTTTAGAGCGGGTTCACGAGCAGTACTTC

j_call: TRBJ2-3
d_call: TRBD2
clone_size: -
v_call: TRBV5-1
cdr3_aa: CASSLETGGPDTQYF
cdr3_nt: TGCGCCAGCAGCTTGGAGACGGGGGGGCCAGATACGCAGTATTTT

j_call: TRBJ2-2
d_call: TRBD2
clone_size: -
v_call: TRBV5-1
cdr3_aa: CASSLELAGGTGELFF
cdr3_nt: TGCGCCAGCAGCTTGGAGCTAGCGGGGGGGACCGGGGAGCTGTTTTTT

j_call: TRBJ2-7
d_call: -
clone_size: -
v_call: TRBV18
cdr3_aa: CASSPPGAPYEQYF
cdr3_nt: TGTGCCAGCTCACCACCGGGGGCGCCCTACGAGCAGTACTTC

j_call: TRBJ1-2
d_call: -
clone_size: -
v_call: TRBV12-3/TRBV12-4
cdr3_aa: CASSLKAEGYTF
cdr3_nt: TGTGCCAGCAGTTTAAAGGCGGAGGGCTACACCTTC